The 4 T cell receptor beta chains presented below share a single source sample, sequenced in a study of early T cells in non-severe SARS-CoV-2 infection. Using its own MiXCR run on the 5' RACE reads, TCRdb lists one record per CDR3 protein. In the table there are some 57,000 distinct CDR3 sequences, 10% of which are singletons. The source material was whole blood. The receptors here all came from an adult who was a healthcare worker with PCR-confirmed SARS-CoV-2 infection or an uninfected control (not recorded which).

This clonotype was observed at least ten times. The CDR3 region is CSARELAGGDTGELFF. The CDR3 coding sequence is TGCAGTGCTAGAGAACTAGCGGGAGGGGACACCGGGGAGCTGTTTTTT. The chain recombines TRBV20-1 with TRBJ2-2; 13 bases are shared with TRBD2. The CDR3 runs 16 residues. Losses at the gene ends were 0 bases for V and 3 bases for J; bases not matched to a gene: 1. Germline V gene sequence: CDR1 DFQATT, CDR2 SNEGSKA (reference sequence).

V is TRBV11-1 and J is TRBJ2-2, with D perhaps given as TRBD1 or TRBD2 (6 bases each). V was pared by 5 bases and J by 11 bases, with 21 bases between. The CDR3 spans 15 residues. Germline V gene lookup returns CDR1 SGHAT and CDR2 FQDESV (reference sequence). CDR3 DNA sequence: TGTGCCAGCAGCCCCAGGAGGGGGGCCGCCGTCGAGCTGTTTTTT. Protein sequence: CASSPRRGAAVELFF.

This clonotype was found many times. The genes are TRBV7-9 and TRBJ2-2; either TRBD1 or TRBD2 may supply D (6 bases each). Trimming cost V 6 bases and J 2 bases, with 13 bases left between them. Germline V gene lookup returns CDR1 SEHNR and CDR2 FQNEAQ (reference sequence). The CDR3 covers 15 residues. The CDR3 nucleotides are TGTGCCAGCAGACTCGGGGGCCCAAACACCGGGGAGCTGTTTTTT. Translation gives CASRLGGPNTGELFF.

This clonotype was counted many times. The V gene is TRBV5-4, the J gene TRBJ1-2, with 8 positions matching TRBD1. The trim removed 0 bases at V and 6 bases at J, leaving 10 bases unmatched. Germline loops: CDR1 SGHNT, CDR2 YYREEE (reference sequence). This CDR3 spans 16 amino acids. This CDR3 is CASSLALVRTGHGYTF. In DNA form, the CDR3 reads TGTGCCAGCAGCTTGGCATTGGTTCGGACAGGGCATGGCTACACCTTC.